Listed here are 21 T cell receptor beta chains from one sample, sequenced in a study of metastatic and nonmetastatic thyroid tumors. Patients underwent thyroid surgery, and none had received any treatment before it. TCRdb redid the clone calls on the PCR reads using MiXCR. The table has over 25,000 clones, 10% to 14% seen once. Input material: blood. The receptors were sampled from a female donor with papillary thyroid cancer or a benign thyroid nodule (not recorded which). Some clones in this sample may be carry-over from other donors' samples.

The J gene is TRBJ1-2, the V gene TRBV6-1; D ambiguous. Germline CDR1 is MNHNS and CDR2 is SASEGT. This CDR3 is built from 14 residues. V lost 1 base and J 4 bases, leaving 10 bases between the germline ends. CDR3 amino acids: CASSEVGPAYGYTF. As DNA, the CDR3 is TGTGCCAGCAGTGAAGTTGGGCCCGCCTATGGCTACACCTTC.

There are many counts of this clone. The genes are TRBV12-3 or TRBV12-4 and TRBJ2-5, with a possible D match to TRBD2 (6 bases). V was trimmed by 2 bases and J by 0 bases, leaving 7 bases between them. This CDR3 has 14 residues. CDR3 amino acids: CASSLRGYQETQYF. The CDR3 nucleotides are TGTGCCAGCAGTTTACGGGGGTACCAAGAGACCCAGTACTTC.

The V call is TRBV6-1, the J call TRBJ1-4; 9 nucleotides line up with TRBD1. This CDR3 is built from 20 residues. In germline, CDR1 is MNHNS, CDR2 SASEGT. After removal of 2 bases from V and 7 bases from J, the junction contained 20 bases not matched to a gene. The CDR3 region has the DNA TGTGCCAGCAGTGAAAGTACAGGGGGCACGAGGGGGCCCGCCAGTGAAAAACTGTTTTTT. This translates into CASSESTGGTRGPASEKLFF.

In its sample, this clone was seen many times. The rearrangement joins TRBV4-1 to TRBJ2-5, with 7 bases fitting TRBD1. This CDR3 region has 16 residues. V shed 0 bases, J shed 0 bases, and the junction held 4 bases outside the gene matches. The V gene's germline CDR1 is MGHRA and CDR2 YSYEKL. The CDR3 loop reads CASSQDPRGYQETQYF. Written as DNA, the CDR3 is TGCGCCAGCAGCCAAGACCCCAGGGGGTACCAAGAGACCCAGTACTTC.

As for this clone: Without the conserved terminal phenylalanine or tryptophan, this CDR3 likely stems from a read error. The chain is built from TRBV7-2 and TRBJ2-3; 7 nucleotides agree with TRBD1. In germline, CDR1 is SGHTA, CDR2 FQGNSA. This CDR3 has 14 amino acids. The V and J ends lost 6 bases and 2 bases, in that order; junction bases with no gene match: 5. In DNA, the CDR3 is TGTGCCAGCAGGACCGACAGGGCCACAGATACGCAGTATCTT. This codes for CASRTDRATDTQYL.

The sample holds many counts of this clone. Here the CDR3 DNA reads TGCGCCAGCAGTGGGGAGGACAGCACTGAAGCTTTCTTT. Translation gives CASSGEDSTEAFF. This chain joins TRBV10-1 and TRBJ1-1, with a weak D call TRBD1 (6 bases). The CDR3 consists of 13 residues. V lost 4 bases to trimming and J lost 4 bases, with 10 bases between them. The germline V gene has CDR1 WNHNN and CDR2 SYGVQD (reference sequence).

This clone was seen more than once but under ten times. V is TRBV5-4 and J is TRBJ2-5, with D possibly matching TRBD1 (6 bases). V was clipped by 0 bases and J by 1 base, with 7 bases between them. CDR3 length: 14 amino acids. CDR1 is SGHNT and CDR2 is YYREEE in the germline V gene (reference sequence). The CDR3 protein is CASSLGGPQETQYF. The CDR3 nucleotides are TGTGCCAGCAGCTTGGGGGGGCCCCAAGAGACCCAGTACTTC. Looking up the rest from reference TRBV5-4 and TRBJ2-5 gives the full variable domain: ETGVTQSPTHLIKTRGQQVTLRCSSQSGHNTVSWYQQALGQGPQFIFQYYREEENGRGNFPPRFSGLQFPNYSSELNVNALELDDSALYLCASSLGGPQETQYFGPGTRLLVL.

This clone was recorded many times. The V call is TRBV5-4, the J call TRBJ2-5; D is perhaps TRBD1 (5 bases). Trimming stripped 4 bases from V and 5 bases from J, with 21 bases between. The length of the CDR3 is 16 residues. Germline lookup yields CDR1 SGHNT and CDR2 YYREEE (reference sequence). The CDR3: CASSRDRFLPEETQYF. CDR3 nucleotides: TGTGCCAGCAGCCGTGACAGATTCCTCCCTGAGGAGACCCAGTACTTC. The complete variable domain, with remaining parts taken from reference TRBV5-4 and TRBJ2-5, reads ETGVTQSPTHLIKTRGQQVTLRCSSQSGHNTVSWYQQALGQGPQFIFQYYREEENGRGNFPPRFSGLQFPNYSSELNVNALELDDSALYLCASSRDRFLPEETQYFGPGTRLLVL.

In its sample, this clone was seen many times. The V call is TRBV10-3, the J call TRBJ2-7, with 9 bases aligning to TRBD1. Germline CDR1 reads ENHRY; CDR2 reads SYGVKD. The length of the CDR3 is 13 residues. V dropped 6 bases and J dropped 5; count of bases not matched to a gene: 5. The DNA of the CDR3 is TGTGCCATCAGGGACAGGGGAATCGACGAGCAGTACTTC. It specifies CAIRDRGIDEQYF.

This clone was detected a few times. V gene TRBV7-2 combines with J gene TRBJ2-1; D gene unclear. The CDR3 length is 12 residues. V was cut by 5 bases and J by 8 bases, with 10 bases left in between. The germline gives CDR1 SGHTA, CDR2 FQGNSA. The CDR3 DNA follows: TGTGCCAGCAGCCTACTATTGGATGAGCAGTTCTTC. Amino acids: CASSLLLDEQFF.

This clone was picked up many times. V and J are TRBV5-8 and TRBJ1-1, with 7 bases matching TRBD1. The CDR3 covers 14 residues. The V gene's germline CDR1 is SGHTS and CDR2 YDEGEE. The V and J ends lost 2 bases and 5 bases, in that order; junction bases with no gene match: 6. The CDR3 bases are TGTGCCAGCAGCTTAGGACAGGTTGGGACTGAAGCTTTCTTT. It yields the protein CASSLGQVGTEAFF.

This clone was detected many times. J is TRBJ1-2 and V is TRBV19, with 9 bases fitting TRBD1. V lost 6 bases and J lost 8; bases outside the gene matches: 7. This CDR3 contains 13 residues. CDR1 is LNHDA, CDR2 SQIVND, per germline (reference sequence). The CDR3 region is CASRDGTGHGYTF. The CDR3 region has the DNA TGTGCCAGTAGGGACGGGACAGGGCACGGCTACACCTTC. The full variable domain, with the rest looked up from reference TRBV19 and TRBJ1-2, is DGGITQSPKYLFRKEGQNVTLSCEQNLNHDAMYWYRQDPGQGLRLIYYSQIVNDFQKGDIAEGYSVSREKKESFPLTVTSAQKNPTAFYLCASRDGTGHGYTFGSGTRLTVV.

This clone appeared many times. This sequence joins TRBV7-2 and TRBJ1-1; D gene ambiguous. This CDR3 spans 15 amino acids. The germline V and J ends were trimmed by 4 bases and 0 bases, with 12 bases remaining between them. Germline assignment: CDR1 SGHTA and CDR2 FQGNSA. The CDR3 spells CASSSAPKMNTEAFF. In DNA, the CDR3 is TGTGCCAGCAGCTCAGCCCCCAAAATGAACACTGAAGCTTTCTTT.

This clone was recorded at least ten times. This could be a read error, since a much larger clone is one nucleotide away. Without the conserved terminal phenylalanine or tryptophan, this CDR3 likely stems from a read error. The chain has TRBV6-1 and TRBJ2-7; 10 nucleotides agree with TRBD2. The V segment lost 0 bases and the J segment 2 bases; nucleotides outside the gene matches: 1. The V gene's germline CDR1 is MNHNS and CDR2 SASEGT. The CDR3 contains 15 residues. The CDR3 is CASSEALAGAYEQYL. In DNA, the CDR3 is TGTGCCAGCAGTGAAGCGCTAGCGGGAGCCTACGAGCAGTACCTC.

This clone was observed many times. The chain combines TRBV19 with TRBJ1-6; TRBD1 matches 10 bases. V lost 4 bases to trimming and J lost 10 bases; unmatched junction nucleotides: 4. Germline values: CDR1 LNHDA, CDR2 SQIVND (reference sequence). The CDR3 runs 14 residues. CDR3 nucleotide sequence: TGTGCCAGTAGTACCGGGACAGGGGACTCACCCCTCCACTTT. Protein: CASSTGTGDSPLHF.

This clone qualifies as medium-sized (0.01 to 0.1%). The chain couples TRBV12-3 or TRBV12-4 to TRBJ2-7; TRBD2 agrees at 9 bases. This CDR3 contains 15 residues. V lost 4 bases to trimming and J lost 0 bases; unmatched junction nucleotides: 4. The CDR3 sequence: CASSSLAGSSYEQYF. The CDR3 nucleotides are TGTGCCAGCAGTTCGCTAGCGGGAAGCTCCTACGAGCAGTACTTC.

The table lists this clone with many counts. The gene calls are TRBV28 and TRBJ1-6; D is unclear. Germline-derived CDR1 and CDR2 are MDHEN and SYDVKM. The CDR3 is made up of 19 amino acids. V shed 0 bases and J shed 5 bases, with 20 bases lying between them. This chain's CDR3 is CASSLCEEGGIRNNSPLHF. In nucleotides, the CDR3 is TGTGCCAGCAGTTTATGCGAGGAGGGAGGCATCCGCAATAATTCACCCCTCCACTTT.

This clone was counted at least ten times. V is TRBV20-1 and J is TRBJ1-5; the D gene is possibly TRBD1 (5 bases). The germline V gene has CDR1 DFQATT and CDR2 SNEGSKA (reference sequence). The CDR3 has 14 residues. Trimming removed 1 base from V and 2 bases from J, with 9 bases in between. The CDR3 sequence: CSARVGVGNQPQHF. The DNA for the CDR3 is TGCAGTGCTAGAGTGGGGGTGGGCAATCAGCCCCAGCATTTT.

The chain uses TRBV27 and TRBJ2-7, with a possible D match to TRBD2 (5 bases). V lost 5 bases, J lost 3 bases, and 11 bases lay in between. Germline V gene sequence: CDR1 MNHEY, CDR2 SMNVEV (reference sequence). This CDR3 contains 13 residues. The CDR3 DNA follows: TGTGCCAGCAGTACCGGACTTCTCTACGAGCAGTACTTC. Its translation is CASSTGLLYEQYF.

This clone occurred many times. The genes are TRBV9 and TRBJ2-7; D unclear. The CDR3 covers 12 residues. CDR1 and CDR2 (germline): SGDLS, YYNGEE. Trimming took off 3 bases at V and 2 bases at J, with 6 bases between the two ends. The chain's CDR3 is CASSGGTYEQYF. The CDR3 coding sequence is TGTGCCAGCAGCGGAGGAACCTACGAGCAGTACTTC.

This clone occurred many times. The chain carries TRBV27 and TRBJ1-1; 9 nucleotides line up with TRBD1. The V segment lost 2 bases and the J segment 10 bases; nucleotides outside the gene matches: 8. Germline V CDR1 and CDR2: MNHEY, SMNVEV (reference sequence). The CDR3 spans 14 residues. CDR3 DNA sequence: TGTGCCAGCAGTTTAACAGGGGGCGTTTTAGGAGCTTTCTTT. Its translation: CASSLTGGVLGAFF.